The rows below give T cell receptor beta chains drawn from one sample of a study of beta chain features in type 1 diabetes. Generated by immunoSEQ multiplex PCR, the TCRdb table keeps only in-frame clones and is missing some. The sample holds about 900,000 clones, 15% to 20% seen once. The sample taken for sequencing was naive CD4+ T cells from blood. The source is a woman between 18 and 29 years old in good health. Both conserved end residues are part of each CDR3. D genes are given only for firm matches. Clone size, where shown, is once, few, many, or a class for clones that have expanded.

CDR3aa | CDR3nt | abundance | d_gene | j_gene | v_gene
CASSPQGVETQYF | TGTGCCAGCAGTCCACAGGGAGTAGAGACCCAGTACTTC | few | - | TRBJ2-5 | TRBV7-2
CASSQEGRGGEQYF | TGCGCCAGCAGCCAAGAGGGCAGGGGAGGTGAGCAGTACTTC | - | - | TRBJ2-5 | TRBV4-3
CASSLGRPVNSYNEQFF | TGTGCCAGCAGCTTAGGAAGGCCTGTTAACTCCTACAATGAGCAGTTCTTC | - | - | TRBJ2-1 | TRBV11-2
CASSEALGINYGYTF | TGTGCCAGCAGTGAAGCGCTAGGGATTAACTATGGCTACACCTTC | - | - | TRBJ1-2 | TRBV6-1
CASSYGTSGSEQFF | TGTGCCAGCAGTTATGGGACTAGCGGGAGTGAGCAGTTCTTC | few | TRBD2 | TRBJ2-1 | TRBV6-6
CASSYSAHNEQFF | TGTGCCAGCAGTTACTCCGCCCACAATGAGCAGTTCTTC | few | - | TRBJ2-1 | TRBV6-6
CASSSGHGNTIYF | TGTGCCAGCAGTTCTGGACACGGAAACACCATATATTTT | - | - | TRBJ1-3 | TRBV11-1
CASSAGLELGEQYF | TGTGCCAGCAGCGCGGGACTGGAGTTAGGCGAGCAGTACTTC | - | - | TRBJ2-7 | TRBV9
CASSLASGVAFF | TGTGCCAGCAGCTTGGCCTCGGGGGTAGCTTTCTTT | - | - | TRBJ1-1 | TRBV7-9
CASWAATDNQPQHF | TGTGCCAGCTGGGCCGCGACCGATAATCAGCCCCAGCATTTT | few | - | TRBJ1-5 | TRBV19
CASSPTAGWRETQYF | TGTGCCAGCAGCCCAACGGCGGGCTGGCGAGAGACCCAGTACTTC | - | - | TRBJ2-5 | TRBV7-3
CASSSGQGYTNTGELFF | TGTGCCAGCAGTTCCGGACAGGGGTATACGAACACCGGGGAGCTGTTTTTT | few | TRBD1 | TRBJ2-2 | TRBV27
CASSFTGGPQPQHF | TGTGCCAGCAGTTTCACAGGGGGACCTCAGCCCCAGCATTTT | - | TRBD1 | TRBJ1-5 | TRBV27
CASSLVRGRAFETQYF | TGTGCCAGCAGCTTAGTTCGCGGGAGGGCCTTTGAGACCCAGTACTTC | - | TRBD2 | TRBJ2-5 | TRBV7-8
CASSLELAGAYEQYF | TGCGCCAGCAGCTTGGAACTAGCGGGCGCTTACGAGCAGTACTTC | few | TRBD2 | TRBJ2-7 | TRBV5-1
CASGTGTSGSQKYF | TGTGCCAGCGGCACCGGGACTAGCGGGAGCCAAAAGTACTTC | few | TRBD2 | TRBJ2-7 | TRBV5-5
CASSLRLGRAGELFF | TGTGCCAGCAGCTTGAGGCTAGGGCGGGCCGGGGAGCTGTTTTTT | few | - | TRBJ2-2 | TRBV5-4
CASSPSGQVSYEQYF | TGTGCCAGCTCACCGTCGGGACAGGTATCCTACGAGCAGTACTTC | - | TRBD1 | TRBJ2-7 | TRBV18
CSGTGDYGYTF | TGCAGTGGGACGGGAGACTATGGCTACACCTTC | few | - | TRBJ1-2 | TRBV20-1
CASSLWRGVNGETQYF | TGTGCCAGCAGCTTGTGGAGGGGGGTCAATGGAGAGACCCAGTACTTC | few | - | TRBJ2-5 | TRBV7-9